A single sample gave rise to the 31 T cell receptor beta chains below, sequenced in a study of shared clonotypes between healthy human individuals. The repertoire was sequenced with immunoSEQ multiplex PCR; TCRdb's copy has only in-frame clones and lacks some. The sample carries approximately 1.5 million clones, 95% to 99% recorded once. The sample was naive CD4+ T cells sorted from blood. As for subset: CD45RA+ positively selected. All receptors come from a man in his thirties or forties in good health.

This sequence joins TRBV2 and TRBJ2-7; a possible D gene is TRBD2 (7 bases). Looked up from germline, CDR1 is SNHLY and CDR2 is FYNNEI. V gave up 11 bases and J gave up 0 bases, with 14 bases separating them. CDR3 length equals 13 residues. CDR3 region: CAGGAGSSYEQYF. For the CDR3, the DNA is TGTGCCGGGGGGGCGGGCTCCTCCTACGAGCAGTACTTC.

The chain couples TRBV11-2 to TRBJ2-5; D might be TRBD2 (6 bases). Trimming cost V 6 bases and J 2 bases, with 16 bases left between them. In germline, CDR1 is SGHAT, CDR2 FQNNGV. The CDR3 runs 15 residues. The CDR3 bases are TGTGCCAGCAGTCCTGGGTGGCGGGAACAAGAGACCCAGTACTTC. It translates to CASSPGWREQETQYF. Full variable domain (remainder filled in from reference TRBV11-2 and TRBJ2-5): EAGVAQSPRYKIIEKRQSVAFWCNPISGHATLYWYQQILGQGPKLLIQFQNNGVVDDSQLPKDRFSAERLKGVDSTLKIQPAKLEDSAVYLCASSPGWREQETQYFGPGTRLLVL.

The rearrangement links TRBV6-1 to TRBJ2-7; D unclear. Germline CDR1 and CDR2: MNHNS and SASEGT. The CDR3 totals 14 residues. V dropped 0 bases and J dropped 0 bases, with 6 bases sitting between them. CDR3 amino acids: CASSEAPNSYEQYF. The CDR3 nucleotides are TGTGCCAGCAGTGAAGCGCCTAACTCCTACGAGCAGTACTTC.

The V and J genes are TRBV7-9 and TRBJ1-4; D possibly corresponds to TRBD1 (6 bases). This CDR3 spans 14 amino acids. CDR1 SEHNR and CDR2 FQNEAQ come from the germline V gene (reference sequence). V lost 5 bases and J lost 4, with 11 bases in between. CDR3 coding DNA: TGTGCCAGCAGCAAAGACAGGTTTAATGAAAAACTGTTTTTT. It is translated as CASSKDRFNEKLFF.

The rearrangement links TRBV27 to TRBJ2-6; TRBD1 matches at 10 bases. V shed 5 bases and J 1 base; nucleotides not matched to a gene: 8. Per the germline V gene, CDR1 is MNHEY and CDR2 is SMNVEV (reference sequence). This CDR3 contains 18 residues. The CDR3 spells CASSPLTGGGSGANVLTF. CDR3 DNA: TGTGCCAGCAGTCCACTGACAGGGGGCGGTTCTGGGGCCAACGTCCTGACTTTC.

The chain uses TRBV15 and TRBJ2-7; D not certain. The CDR3 is 14 amino acids. V was pared by 0 bases and J by 3 bases, with 9 bases between. Per germline, CDR1 LNHNV and CDR2 YYDKDF (reference sequence). CDR3 protein: CATSRDLEVYEQYF. DNA of the CDR3: TGTGCCACCAGCAGAGATCTCGAGGTCTACGAGCAGTACTTC.

V is TRBV7-2 and J is TRBJ2-3; 14 bases agree with TRBD2. Germline CDR1 is SGHTA and CDR2 is FQGNSA. This CDR3 region has 16 residues. J was trimmed by 3 bases and V by 5 bases; bases with no gene match: 4. The CDR3 nucleotides are TGTGCCAGCAGCACGACTAGCGGGAGGGGAACAGATACGCAGTATTTT. Encoded protein: CASSTTSGRGTDTQYF.

As regards this clone: The identical CDR3 is also encoded by other nucleotide sequences in the sample. The chain links TRBV5-1 to TRBJ2-3; 7 bases line up with TRBD2. Germline V CDR1 and CDR2: SGHRS, YFSETQ. The CDR3 consists of 15 residues. V lost 0 bases to trimming and J lost 3 bases; unmatched junction nucleotides: 4. CDR3 DNA sequence: TGCGCCAGCAGCTTGGTGGGCGGGAGTACAGATACGCAGTATTTT. The encoded protein is CASSLVGGSTDTQYF.

This clone was counted a single time. This chain joins TRBV2 and TRBJ2-5; 9 bases align to TRBD2. The CDR3 has 17 residues. CDR1 SNHLY and CDR2 FYNNEI come from the germline V gene. The V gene end was trimmed by 7 bases and the J gene end by 0 bases; junction bases not matched to a gene: 12. Here the CDR3 reads CASIKRLAGPNQETQYF. CDR3 DNA: TGTGCCAGCATCAAAAGGCTAGCGGGGCCAAACCAAGAGACCCAGTACTTC.

The chain combines TRBV9 with TRBJ2-3; 7 nucleotides agree with TRBD2. This CDR3 region has 15 residues. Trimming took 0 bases from V and 6 from J; bases not matched to a gene: 7. Germline V CDR1 and CDR2: SGDLS, YYNGEE. CDR3 loop: CASSVVGGSRDTQYF. CDR3 nucleotide sequence: TGTGCCAGCAGCGTAGTAGGCGGGAGTAGGGATACGCAGTATTTT.

As for this clone: This sample includes further DNA sequences coding for the same CDR3. The gene calls are TRBV5-6 and TRBJ1-2; 9 bases align to TRBD1. Germline V lookup: CDR1 SGHDT, CDR2 YYEEEE. The CDR3 consists of 13 residues. J gave up 7 bases and V 2 bases, and 3 bases lay outside the gene matches. The CDR3 is CASSLQGAGGYTF. Written as DNA, the CDR3 is TGTGCCAGCAGCTTACAGGGGGCCGGTGGCTACACCTTC.

In regard to this clone: Other DNA sequences in this specimen translate into the identical CDR3. The genes are TRBV9 and TRBJ2-7, with 9 bases identical to TRBD1. The CDR3 sequence is 14 residues long. The J segment lost 3 bases and the V segment lost 2 bases, leaving 3 bases of the junction unmatched. Germline CDR1 is SGDLS and CDR2 is YYNGEE. Written as DNA, the CDR3 is TGTGCCAGCAGCGTGGGACAGGGAAACTACGAGCAGTACTTC. Protein: CASSVGQGNYEQYF.

A word on this clone: Other DNA sequences in this sample translate to the same CDR3. This sequence joins TRBV19 and TRBJ2-1; D is uncertain. Trimming took off 2 bases at V and 8 bases at J, with 7 bases between the two ends. The CDR3 runs 12 residues. CDR1 is LNHDA, CDR2 SQIVND, per germline (reference sequence). In DNA, the CDR3 is TGTGCCAGTAGTATACTCGGCGATGAGCAGTTCTTC. This encodes CASSILGDEQFF.

The chain is built from TRBV7-6 and TRBJ2-7, with TRBD2 identical over 11 bases. This CDR3 contains 20 residues. Trimming took 3 bases from V and 2 from J; bases not matched to a gene: 18. CDR1 and CDR2 (germline): SGHVS, FNYEAQ. CDR3 sequence: CASSFGPGTSGPSLTYEQYF. CDR3 in DNA: TGTGCCAGCAGCTTTGGGCCCGGGACTAGCGGCCCAAGTCTCACCTACGAGCAGTACTTC.

The V call is TRBV14, the J call TRBJ2-7; D is uncertain. Germline V lookup: CDR1 SGHDN, CDR2 FVKESK. V dropped 0 bases and J dropped 9 bases, with 9 bases sitting between them. There are 12 residues in the CDR3. CDR3 DNA sequence: TGTGCCAGCAGCCAAGACGTGAGGTGGCAGTACTTC. Its translation: CASSQDVRWQYF. Full variable domain (missing parts from reference TRBV14 and TRBJ2-7): EAGVTQFPSHSVIEKGQTVTLRCDPISGHDNLYWYRRVMGKEIKFLLHFVKESKQDESGMPNNRFLAERTGGTYSTLKVQPAELEDSGVYFCASSQDVRWQYFGPGTRLTVT.

The rearrangement links TRBV11-2 to TRBJ2-3; 11 bases align to TRBD2. The germline V gene encodes CDR1 SGHAT and CDR2 FQNNGV. Trimming cost V 5 bases and J 5 bases; bases outside gene matches: 6. This CDR3 is built from 15 residues. The DNA of the CDR3 is TGTGCCAGCAGCCTTAGCGGGAGGGCCCAAGATACGCAGTATTTT. This sequence encodes CASSLSGRAQDTQYF.

The rearrangement links TRBV11-2 to TRBJ2-7; 8 positions match TRBD2. V dropped 5 bases and J dropped 4; count of bases not matched to a gene: 16. Germline V gene sequence: CDR1 SGHAT, CDR2 FQNNGV. The CDR3 runs 17 residues. The CDR3 region is CASSPFGRGAGVYEQYF. In DNA form, the CDR3 reads TGTGCCAGCAGCCCCTTCGGGCGAGGAGCGGGAGTGTACGAGCAGTACTTC.

The CDR3, as DNA: TGTGCCAGCAGCTTAACTTCAGGCGTTTCCCAGGGGAACTATGGCTACACCTTC. Amino acid sequence: CASSLTSGVSQGNYGYTF. This sequence joins TRBV11-2 and TRBJ1-2; D may be TRBD1 (6 bases). CDR1 and CDR2 from the germline V gene are SGHAT and FQNNGV. The CDR3 has 18 amino acids. The V gene lost 2 bases and the J gene lost 2 bases, with 21 bases spanning the gap. Full variable domain (outside the CDR3, taken from reference TRBV11-2 and TRBJ1-2): EAGVAQSPRYKIIEKRQSVAFWCNPISGHATLYWYQQILGQGPKLLIQFQNNGVVDDSQLPKDRFSAERLKGVDSTLKIQPAKLEDSAVYLCASSLTSGVSQGNYGYTFGSGTRLTVV.

The chain has TRBV18 and TRBJ1-1; no firm D call. Looked up from germline, CDR1 is KGHSH and CDR2 is LQKENI. CDR3 length equals 16 residues. The V end was cut by 1 base, the J end by 5 bases, with 17 bases between. CDR3 DNA: TGTGCCAGCTCACCACTAATCGATCTGGGGAAGACTGAAGCTTTCTTT. Its translation is CASSPLIDLGKTEAFF.

The chain has TRBV19 and TRBJ2-5; TRBD1 is a possible D gene (8 bases). The germline CDR1 and CDR2 sequences are LNHDA and SQIVND (reference sequence). CDR3 length equals 14 residues. V gave up 6 bases and J gave up 5 bases, with 16 bases separating them. The CDR3 sequence is CASSADRGGETQYF. Here the CDR3 DNA reads TGTGCCAGTAGCGCAGACAGGGGAGGGGAGACCCAGTACTTC.

J is TRBJ1-4 and V is TRBV5-1; D uncertain. Germline CDR1 SGHRS, CDR2 YFSETQ. This CDR3 has 14 amino acids. V shed 4 bases and J shed 7 bases, with 14 bases lying between them. The CDR3 region is CASSPGGDGEKLFF. In DNA form, the CDR3 reads TGCGCCAGCAGCCCGGGTGGGGATGGTGAAAAACTGTTTTTT.

This clone was seen a single time. Other nucleotide sequences from this sample produce the same CDR3. V and J are TRBV18 and TRBJ2-3; no clear D gene. Germline CDR1 and CDR2: KGHSH and LQKENI. Trimming removed 1 base at V and 1 base at J, with 6 bases between. The CDR3 extends over 14 amino acids. The DNA for the CDR3 is TGTGCCAGCTCACCACGGACGGGCACAGATACGCAGTATTTT. Its translation is CASSPRTGTDTQYF.

V and J are TRBV25-1 and TRBJ2-7; no definite D call. CDR3 length: 13 residues. CDR1 is MGHDK, CDR2 SYGVNS, per germline. Trimming shortened V by 6 bases and J by 2 bases, and 11 bases separated the two germline ends. CDR3 DNA: TGTGCCAGCAGCCGACCGGGCCCCTACGAGCAGTACTTC. Its protein is CASSRPGPYEQYF.

The chain couples TRBV25-1 to TRBJ2-5; TRBD2 aligns across 7 bases. Trimming at V came to 2 bases and at J to 7 bases, leaving 7 bases not matched to a gene. The CDR3 extends over 14 amino acids. Germline CDR1 and CDR2: MGHDK and SYGVNS. CDR3 nucleotides: TGTGCCAGCAGTGAAGGGGGGGGGACCGGGACCCAGTACTTC. This sequence encodes CASSEGGGTGTQYF.

The V and J genes are TRBV28 and TRBJ2-7; the match to TRBD2 covers 9 bases. This CDR3 region has 15 residues. CDR1 and CDR2 (germline): MDHEN, SYDVKM. The junction had 5 bases not matched to a gene; V was cut back by 3 bases and J by 2 bases. As DNA, the CDR3 is TGTGCCAGCAGTTTCAGGGCGGGAGGGCCCTACGAGCAGTACTTC. Residues: CASSFRAGGPYEQYF.

V is TRBV4-1 and J is TRBJ2-6; D is ambiguous. Germline V gene data show CDR1 as MGHRA and CDR2 as YSYEKL. V was pared by 0 bases and J by 0 bases, with 15 bases between. The CDR3 has 19 residues. The CDR3 DNA sequence: TGCGCCAGCAGCCAAGATTTAACGCTCTCCCTCTCTGGGGCCAACGTCCTGACTTTC. Translation gives CASSQDLTLSLSGANVLTF.

The genes are TRBV12-2 and TRBJ1-3. TRBV12-2 has pseudogene status. This CDR3 has 20 residues. The CDR3 bases are TGTGCAAGTCGCTTTACTGGGGCATGGGGAGGGCTCAACTCTGGAAACACCATATATTTT. Translation gives CASRFTGAWGGLNSGNTIYF.

V is TRBV10-3 and J is TRBJ2-5; 12 bases agree with TRBD2. The CDR3 extends over 14 amino acids. Germline CDR1 is ENHRY and CDR2 is SYGVKD. The J segment lost 5 bases and the V segment lost 4 bases, leaving 2 bases of the junction unmatched. The CDR3: CAISGTSGKETQYF. In nucleotides, the CDR3 is TGTGCCATCAGTGGGACTAGCGGGAAGGAGACCCAGTACTTC.

The rearrangement uses TRBV7-3 and TRBJ2-1; unclear D gene. This CDR3 is built from 12 residues. The germline V and J ends were trimmed by 0 bases and 9 bases, with 6 bases remaining between them. Germline loops: CDR1 SGHTA, CDR2 FQGTGA. CDR3 loop: CASSLTSGEQFF. In DNA, the CDR3 is TGTGCCAGCAGCTTAACTAGTGGTGAGCAGTTCTTC.

The chain employs TRBV18 and TRBJ2-7; 8 bases match TRBD1. This CDR3 is built from 15 residues. With V trimmed by 3 bases and J by 2 bases, 6 bases remained unmatched. Germline assignment: CDR1 KGHSH and CDR2 LQKENI. The CDR3 reads CASSPTTGAPYEQYF. CDR3 DNA sequence: TGTGCCAGCTCACCTACGACAGGGGCTCCCTACGAGCAGTACTTC.

Here the CDR3 DNA reads TGTGCCATCAGTGTCGGGACAGGGTCCTATGGCTACACCTTC. It codes for CAISVGTGSYGYTF. The V call is TRBV10-3, the J call TRBJ1-2; TRBD1 matches 9 bases. The CDR3 loop spans 14 amino acids. Germline trimming cut 4 bases from V and 4 bases from J; bases unmatched to any gene: 4. Germline CDR1 and CDR2: ENHRY and SYGVKD.